The entry below gives a single TCR beta chain sequence along with its context. The data derive from a study of blood T cell repertoires in COVID-19. Assay used: immunoSEQ multiplex PCR; TCRdb lists only in-frame clones, some missing. The sample comprises about 150,000 clones, around 89% of which are singletons, and less than 3% rests with the top ten. V lost 4 bases to trimming and J lost 8 bases, with 15 bases between them. CDR1 is SQVTM and CDR2 is ANQGSEA in the germline V gene. The CDR3 has 13 residues. Sequenced sample: peripheral blood. The receptor was isolated from a man in his sixties with active or convalescent COVID-19. The rearrangement joins TRBV29-1 to TRBJ2-1; the D is unclear. CDR3 DNA sequence: TGCAGCGTTGTAGTTACCCTACTCTATGAGCAGTTCTTC. Its protein product is CSVVVTLLYEQFF.